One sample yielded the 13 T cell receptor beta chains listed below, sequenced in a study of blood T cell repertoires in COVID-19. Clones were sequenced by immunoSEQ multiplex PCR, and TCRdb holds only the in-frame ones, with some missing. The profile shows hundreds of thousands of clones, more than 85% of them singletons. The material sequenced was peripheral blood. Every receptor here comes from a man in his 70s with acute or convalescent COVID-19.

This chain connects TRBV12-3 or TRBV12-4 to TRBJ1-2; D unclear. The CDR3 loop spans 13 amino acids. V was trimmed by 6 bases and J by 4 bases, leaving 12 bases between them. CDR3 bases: TGTGCCAGCAGCCCCAGACGGAGCTATGGCTACACCTTC. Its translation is CASSPRRSYGYTF.

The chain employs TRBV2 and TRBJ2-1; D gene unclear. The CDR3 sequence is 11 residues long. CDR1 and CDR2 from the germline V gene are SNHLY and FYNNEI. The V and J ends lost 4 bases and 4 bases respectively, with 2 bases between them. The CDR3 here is CASSAYNEQFF. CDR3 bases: TGTGCCAGCAGTGCATACAATGAGCAGTTCTTC.

CDR3 protein: CASSPGGALKNIQYF. In nucleotides, the CDR3 is TGCGCCAGCAGTCCCGGGGGGGCTTTGAAAAACATTCAGTACTTC. The chain employs TRBV4-1 and TRBJ2-4; 8 nucleotides align to TRBD2. The CDR3 totals 15 residues. Germline V CDR1 and CDR2: MGHRA, YSYEKL. With V trimmed by 6 bases and J by 4 bases, 8 bases remained unmatched.

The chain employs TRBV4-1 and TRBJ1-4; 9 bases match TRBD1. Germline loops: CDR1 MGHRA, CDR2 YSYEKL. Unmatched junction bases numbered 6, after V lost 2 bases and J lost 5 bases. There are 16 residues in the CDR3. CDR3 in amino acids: CASSQYPGQGNEKLFF. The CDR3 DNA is TGCGCCAGCAGCCAATATCCCGGACAGGGGAATGAAAAACTGTTTTTT.

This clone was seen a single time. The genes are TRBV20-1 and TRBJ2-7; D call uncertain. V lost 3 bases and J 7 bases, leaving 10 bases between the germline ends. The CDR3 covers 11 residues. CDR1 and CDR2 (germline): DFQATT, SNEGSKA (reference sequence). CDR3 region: CSASTGSEQYF. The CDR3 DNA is TGCAGTGCTAGTACCGGGTCTGAGCAGTACTTC.

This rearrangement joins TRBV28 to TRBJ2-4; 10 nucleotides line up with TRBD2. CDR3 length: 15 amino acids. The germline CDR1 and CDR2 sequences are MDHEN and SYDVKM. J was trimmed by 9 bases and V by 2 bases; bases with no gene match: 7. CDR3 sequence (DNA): TGTGCCAGCAGTTTACTTCCCCTAGCGGGAGTCATTCAGTACTTC. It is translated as CASSLLPLAGVIQYF.

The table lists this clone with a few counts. The CDR3 loop reads CASSLSQGDYGYTF. The CDR3 region has the DNA TGTGCCAGCAGCTTAAGTCAGGGGGACTATGGCTACACCTTC. The V call is TRBV7-2, the J call TRBJ1-2; TRBD1 matches at 7 bases. The CDR3 runs to 14 residues. J was trimmed by 3 bases and V by 2 bases; bases with no gene match: 3. The germline V gene encodes CDR1 SGHTA and CDR2 FQGNSA.

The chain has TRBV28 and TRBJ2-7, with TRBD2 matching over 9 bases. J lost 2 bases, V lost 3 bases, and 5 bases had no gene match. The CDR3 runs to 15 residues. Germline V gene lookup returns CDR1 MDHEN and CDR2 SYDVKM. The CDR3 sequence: CASSLLAGVTYEQYF. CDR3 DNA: TGTGCCAGCAGTTTGTTAGCGGGAGTTACCTACGAGCAGTACTTC.

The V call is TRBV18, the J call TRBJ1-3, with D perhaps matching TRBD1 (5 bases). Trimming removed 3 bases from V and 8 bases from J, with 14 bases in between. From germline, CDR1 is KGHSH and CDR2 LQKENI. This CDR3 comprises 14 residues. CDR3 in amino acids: CASSPAGSFDTIYF. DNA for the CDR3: TGTGCCAGCTCACCGGCAGGGTCGTTTGACACCATATATTTT.

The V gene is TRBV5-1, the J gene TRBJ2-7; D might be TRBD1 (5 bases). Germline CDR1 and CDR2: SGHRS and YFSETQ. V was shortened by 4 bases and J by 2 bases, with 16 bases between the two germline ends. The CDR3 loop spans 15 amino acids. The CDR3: CASSPVGQGPYEQYF. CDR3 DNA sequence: TGCGCCAGCAGCCCGGTAGGTCAGGGTCCCTACGAGCAGTACTTC.

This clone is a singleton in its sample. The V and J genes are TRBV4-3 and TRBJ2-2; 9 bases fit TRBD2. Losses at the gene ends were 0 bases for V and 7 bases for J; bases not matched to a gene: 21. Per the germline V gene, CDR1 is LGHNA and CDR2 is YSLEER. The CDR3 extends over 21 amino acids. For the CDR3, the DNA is TGCGCCAGCAGCCAAGAGCAACAGGGTACTTTCGCGGGAGGGATTGACGGGGAGCTGTTTTTT. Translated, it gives CASSQEQQGTFAGGIDGELFF.

CDR3 nucleotide sequence: TGTGCCAGCAGCCTAACGACTAGCGGGGGGGATTCAGGAGATACGCAGTATTTT. Amino acids: CASSLTTSGGDSGDTQYF. This chain connects TRBV7-9 to TRBJ2-3, with 14 bases lining up with TRBD2. Germline V gives CDR1 SEHNR, CDR2 FQNEAQ (reference sequence). The V segment lost 5 bases and the J segment 5 bases; nucleotides outside the gene matches: 12. The CDR3 totals 18 residues.

This chain's CDR3 is CASSIRQGTDSPLHF. CDR3 bases: TGTGCCAGCTCAATCAGACAGGGAACTGATTCACCCCTCCACTTT. V and J are TRBV18 and TRBJ1-6; 7 bases agree with TRBD1. There are 15 residues in the CDR3. The junction had 9 bases not matched to a gene; V was cut back by 5 bases and J by 8 bases. CDR1 KGHSH and CDR2 LQKENI come from the germline V gene.